This T cell receptor beta chain was recorded in a study of long-term antiretroviral therapy in people with HIV. The immunoSEQ assay was v3.0, run at survey level. Only in-frame clones appear in the TCRdb table, and some are missing; sequencing was by immunoSEQ multiplex PCR. The top ten hold roughly 15% of the sample, which has about 12,000 clones, over 65% seen once. By share, this clone ranks as medium-sized (0.01 to 0.1%). There are 16 residues in the CDR3. The germline V gene has CDR1 SEHNR and CDR2 FQNEAQ (reference sequence). V was pared by 2 bases and J by 5 bases, with 4 bases of the junction left unmatched.

The sample consisted of unsorted PBMCs, taken 3.1 years before starting antiretroviral therapy. The genes are TRBV7-9 and TRBJ2-3; 13 bases are a match to TRBD2. The sequence was collected from a middle-aged man with HIV. CDR3 nucleotides: TGTGCCAGCAGCTTACCGGGACTAGCGGGACTAGATACGCAGTATTTT. As protein: CASSLPGLAGLDTQYF.